What follows are 15 T cell receptor beta chains derived from one specimen sequenced in a study of cytomegalovirus exposure and HLA in healthy donors. Only in-frame clones appear in the TCRdb table, and some are missing; sequencing was by immunoSEQ multiplex PCR. The sample consists of about 64,000 clones, approximately 90% of them appearing once. The sample comprised PBMCs. Source of these receptors: a woman aged 18-29 years in good health and CMV-seronegative.

J is TRBJ2-7 and V is TRBV5-6, with 8 positions matching TRBD2. The length of the CDR3 is 14 residues. The V and J ends lost 1 base and 4 bases, in that order; junction bases with no gene match: 4. The germline CDR1 and CDR2 sequences are SGHDT and YYEEEE. CDR3 loop: CASSLSGSRYEQYF. The DNA for the CDR3 is TGTGCCAGCAGCTTGAGCGGGAGTAGATACGAGCAGTACTTC.

The gene calls are TRBV19 and TRBJ1-5; D not certain. This CDR3 has 14 amino acids. Trimming took 6 bases from V and 2 from J, leaving 11 bases between them. Germline assignment: CDR1 LNHDA and CDR2 SQIVND (reference sequence). As DNA, the CDR3 is TGTGCCAGTAGGGAGAGGTCGGGCAATCAGCCCCAGCATTTT. This codes for CASRERSGNQPQHF.

In this sample, this clone turned up once. The chain recombines TRBV5-6 with TRBJ2-5, with D hard to call. The CDR3 runs to 13 residues. V was shortened by 5 bases and J by 1 base, with 9 bases between the two germline ends. From germline, CDR1 is SGHDT and CDR2 YYEEEE. The CDR3: CASRLQIQETQYF. The CDR3 DNA reads TGTGCCAGCAGATTACAGATCCAAGAGACCCAGTACTTC. The whole variable domain, filled in from reference TRBV5-6 and TRBJ2-5, reads DAGVTQSPTHLIKTRGQQVTLRCSPKSGHDTVSWYQQALGQGPQFIFQYYEEEERQRGNFPDRFSGHQFPNYSSELNVNALLLGDSALYLCASRLQIQETQYFGPGTRLLVL.

V and J are TRBV7-8 and TRBJ1-3; possibly TRBD1 for D (5 bases). CDR3 size: 14 residues. CDR1 and CDR2 (germline): SGHVS, FQNEAQ. Between the trimmed V and J ends, which lost 1 base and 2 bases, there was a span of 6 bases. The CDR3 nucleotides read TGTGCCAGCAGCTTAGGGGGGGCTGGAAACACCATATATTTT. As protein: CASSLGGAGNTIYF.

CDR3: CASSLLWGTESNAEAFF. CDR3 DNA: TGTGCCAGCAGCTTGTTGTGGGGGACAGAATCCAACGCTGAAGCTTTCTTT. The gene calls are TRBV5-6 and TRBJ1-1; 7 bases match TRBD1. The junction had 15 bases not matched to a gene; V was cut back by 1 base and J by 6 bases. CDR3 length equals 17 residues. The germline V gene encodes CDR1 SGHDT and CDR2 YYEEEE.

The chain recombines TRBV6-6 with TRBJ2-5, with D possibly being TRBD2 (6 bases). V was trimmed by 5 bases and J by 2 bases, leaving 18 bases between them. This CDR3 comprises 16 residues. Germline CDR1 and CDR2: MNHNY and SVGAGI (reference sequence). The CDR3 region has the DNA TGTGCCAGCAGTCGGGTAGCGGTACCGATACAAGAGACCCAGTACTTC. This codes for CASSRVAVPIQETQYF.

This clone was seen only once. The rearrangement joins TRBV7-6 to TRBJ2-2; the match to TRBD1 covers 8 bases. Germline V lookup: CDR1 SGHVS, CDR2 FNYEAQ. V trimming: 4 bases; J trimming: 0 bases; junction bases outside the gene matches: 1. The CDR3 is made up of 15 amino acids. The CDR3 is CASSWTGSNTGELFF. The CDR3 nucleotides are TGTGCCAGCAGCTGGACAGGGTCGAACACCGGGGAGCTGTTTTTT.

The chain carries TRBV29-1 and TRBJ2-1; 11 bases match TRBD2. The junction had 2 bases not matched to a gene; V was cut back by 3 bases and J by 4 bases. Per the germline V gene, CDR1 is SQVTM and CDR2 is ANQGSEA. This CDR3 contains 14 residues. This chain's CDR3 is CSVDGTSGYNEQFF. CDR3 bases: TGCAGCGTTGACGGGACTAGCGGATACAATGAGCAGTTCTTC.

This chain links TRBV29-1 with TRBJ2-1; 11 bases match TRBD2. V lost 5 bases to trimming and J lost 11 bases; unmatched junction nucleotides: 8. Germline CDR1 is SQVTM and CDR2 is ANQGSEA. CDR3 length: 13 amino acids. CDR3 sequence (DNA): TGCAGCGTTCTGACTAGCGGGACCCTCAAGCAGTTCTTC. Translating gives CSVLTSGTLKQFF.

The rearrangement joins TRBV7-3 to TRBJ1-2; D gene ambiguous. CDR3 size: 13 residues. Looked up from germline, CDR1 is SGHTA and CDR2 is FQGTGA. V lost 1 base to trimming and J lost 6 bases, with 9 bases between them. In DNA, the CDR3 is TGTGCCAGCAGCTTAAACAGCGGGGATGGCTACACCTTC. Encoded protein: CASSLNSGDGYTF.

The V and J genes are TRBV19 and TRBJ1-2, with D possibly matching TRBD1 (6 bases). With 0 bases removed from V and 6 bases from J, the gap between germline ends came to 14 bases. Germline-derived CDR1 and CDR2 are LNHDA and SQIVND (reference sequence). CDR3 size: 15 residues. The CDR3 sequence is CASSIDAGDVDGYTF. The CDR3, as DNA: TGTGCCAGTAGTATAGACGCAGGGGACGTGGATGGCTACACCTTC.

In this sample, this clone turned up a few times. The chain links TRBV19 to TRBJ2-7; 10 bases are shared with TRBD2. Germline values: CDR1 LNHDA, CDR2 SQIVND (reference sequence). The CDR3 sequence is 16 residues long. V lost 5 bases and J lost 3; bases outside the gene matches: 10. The DNA for the CDR3 is TGTGCCAGTAGTCCGTTATCTAGCGGGGGTCACTACGAGCAGTACTTC. Translating gives CASSPLSSGGHYEQYF.

The rearrangement uses TRBV9 and TRBJ1-1; D is perhaps TRBD1 (5 bases). Trimming removed 2 bases at V and 4 bases at J, with 15 bases between. The CDR3 covers 15 residues. Germline V CDR1 and CDR2: SGDLS, YYNGEE. CDR3 in amino acids: CASSVGAPGGTEAFF. Written as DNA, the CDR3 is TGTGCCAGCAGCGTTGGGGCTCCGGGTGGCACTGAAGCTTTCTTT.

The genes are TRBV5-4 and TRBJ2-2; 9 positions match TRBD2. This CDR3 contains 15 residues. V dropped 2 bases and J dropped 2; count of bases not matched to a gene: 1. The V gene's germline CDR1 is SGHNT and CDR2 YYREEE (reference sequence). The DNA for the CDR3 is TGTGCCAGCAGCTTTAGCGGGAGAAACACCGGGGAGCTGTTTTTT. Amino acid sequence: CASSFSGRNTGELFF.

This clone qualifies as medium-sized. This rearrangement joins TRBV5-1 to TRBJ2-7; 9 nucleotides agree with TRBD1. The CDR3 spans 18 residues. Germline V gene data show CDR1 as SGHRS and CDR2 as YFSETQ. Trimming removed 4 bases from V and 5 bases from J; junction bases left unmatched: 19. CDR3 bases: TGCGCCAGCAGCCCAAAACCCCCGGGACAGGGTATCATCCACGAGCAGTACTTC. This encodes CASSPKPPGQGIIHEQYF.